The source of this T cell receptor (beta chain) is a study of shared clonotypes between healthy human individuals. Broader study findings: Generally, naive subsets came out with larger estimated richness than memory subsets.

This CDR3 contains 14 residues. Trimming left V 3 bases short and J 2 bases short, with 8 bases between. The germline gives CDR1 MNHEY, CDR2 SMNVEV (reference sequence). Produced via immunoSEQ multiplex PCR; TCRdb's table is partial and in-frame only. The sample lists roughly 2 million clones; around 95% were seen once. The donors were all Caucasian adults (living in Nashville, Tennessee). For this clone: Its antigen is not identified.

Sequenced material: naive CD4+ T cells sorted from blood. Subset denoted: CD45RA+ positively selected. The V gene is TRBV27, the J gene TRBJ2-1, with D possibly being TRBD1 (6 bases). This receptor was obtained from a man between 18 and 35 years old in good health. In DNA form, the CDR3 reads TGTGCCAGCAGTTTTACAGGGACCTACAATGAGCAGTTCTTC. Translation gives CASSFTGTYNEQFF.